This T cell receptor (beta chain) was sequenced for a study of CD8 T cells in ankylosing spondylitis. This CDR3 contains 16 residues. Germline V gene lookup returns CDR1 DFQATT and CDR2 SNEGSKA (reference sequence). V was pared by 3 bases and J by 3 bases, with 15 bases between. For TCR beta, libraries came from quantitative 5'-RACE with molecular barcodes. TCRdb re-called the 5' RACE reads with MiXCR, one entry per CDR3 protein. Of fewer than 500,000 distinct CDR3 sequences listed, about 22% were seen once; the top ten hold roughly a sixth. Study observations and caveats: CD8+ by phenotype, disease-linked clones were relatively rare in peripheral blood. It appeared that ankylosing spondylitis blood was characterized by a TCR beta motif of several highly homologous variants. Previously reported in reactive arthritis synovial fluid and blood were some of the motif variants. From matched ankylosing spondylitis synovial fluid, disease-linked clones were reportedly recovered at significantly enriched levels.

For this clonotype: Its specificity is unknown.

J is TRBJ2-6 and V is TRBV20-1; perhaps TRBD2 as D (6 bases). Sequenced material: blood, either unsorted or a sorted T cell fraction (not recorded which). This TCR was sampled from a male donor with ankylosing spondylitis. CDR3 nucleotides: TGCAGTGCTAGCGATCCGGGGGATCGTGGGGCCAACGTCCTGACTTTC. This gives the protein CSASDPGDRGANVLTF.